The sequence of this TCR beta chain was determined in a study of cytomegalovirus exposure and HLA in healthy donors. Study as a whole: A subsequent analysis stated that the roughly 120 validation repertoires were run on the same platform as the approximately 660 first-cohort repertoires. Overall study findings and caveats: Subsequent analysis found a tendency for first-cohort TCR clusters to co-occur within the 90 to 150 validation repertoires. TCR sequences were mostly rare, though some public TCRs occurred in many donors.

The germline gives CDR1 SGHVS, CDR2 FNYEAQ. The CDR3 spans 17 residues. Losses at the gene ends were 4 bases for V and 3 bases for J; bases not matched to a gene: 10. TCRdb's table, derived via immunoSEQ multiplex PCR, lists solely in-frame clones and lacks some. Among about 130,000 clones listed, approximately 92% were seen once. As concerns this clone: Its antigen is still unknown.

This receptor was taken from a woman aged 18-29 years in good health and CMV-seronegative. This chain joins TRBV7-6 and TRBJ2-1; 9 positions agree with TRBD2. The specimen was PBMCs. The CDR3 nucleotides are TGTGCCAGCAGCTCAGGTCTTACGACTAGCGGCTACAATGAGCAGTTCTTC. It encodes CASSSGLTTSGYNEQFF.